This T cell receptor beta chain came from a study of beta chain features in type 1 diabetes. The CDR3 is 15 residues long. After removal of 1 base from V and 2 bases from J, the junction contained 4 bases not matched to a gene. Germline V gene lookup returns CDR1 SGHRS and CDR2 YFSETQ. As to this clone: Its antigen is unknown.

The study reverse transcribed the entire isolated RNA, so it sequenced expressed TCRB transcripts. The table came from immunoSEQ multiplex PCR; TCRdb's copy has only in-frame clones and leaves some out. Of around 250,000 clones in the sample, about 26% are singletons; the top ten hold 3% to 4%. Study-wide points: Reads derived from cDNA could over-represent cells showing high TCR expression.

J is TRBJ2-5 and V is TRBV5-1, with 8 bases matching TRBD2. The sequencing sample was made of central memory CD4+ T cells from blood. This clonotype was obtained from a man aged 25-40 years in good health. CDR3 sequence reads: CASSLFTGGQETQYF. In nucleotides, the CDR3 is TGCGCCAGCAGCTTGTTTACGGGAGGGCAAGAGACCCAGTACTTC.